One and the same sample provided the 6 T cell receptor beta chains below, sequenced in a study of T-cell reconstitution after alpha-beta-depleted transplantation in children. Unique molecular identifiers were used in preparing the TCRbeta library. TCRdb fed the PCR reads into MiXCR, producing one record per CDR3 protein. In the table there are about 1,000,000 distinct CDR3 sequences, about 30% of which are singletons. The sample here was PBMCs, mostly from graft donor cells, taken 360 days after TCRalphabeta/CD19-depleted stem cell transplant. These receptors all come from a boy under three years old who had a stem cell transplant for SCID, so the T cells may come from the graft donor.

The chain links TRBV7-6 to TRBJ2-1; no definite D call. The germline gives CDR1 SGHVS, CDR2 FNYEAQ. CDR3 length equals 15 residues. The V gene lost 5 bases and the J gene lost 4 bases, with 15 bases spanning the gap. The CDR3 coding sequence is TGTGCCAGCAGCCCCCACCTAGACCAATACAATGAGCAGTTCTTC. Its protein is CASSPHLDQYNEQFF.

This clonotype was seen more than once but under ten times. The J gene is TRBJ1-1, the V gene TRBV20-1; 7 positions match TRBD1. V dropped 6 bases and J dropped 4; count of bases not matched to a gene: 11. The CDR3 sequence is 14 residues long. Germline assignment: CDR1 DFQATT and CDR2 SNEGSKA (reference sequence). The CDR3 DNA follows: TGCAGTGCCCCAACAGGGGTCGGGGGCACTGAAGCTTTCTTT. As protein: CSAPTGVGGTEAFF.

V is TRBV7-1 and J is TRBJ2-1; 14 nucleotides line up with TRBD2. TRBV7-1 is classed as an ORF, of uncertain function. The junction had 16 bases not matched to a gene; V was cut back by 3 bases and J by 0 bases. This CDR3 is built from 22 residues. Here the CDR3 reads CASSSRTMGTSGGLSSYNEQFF. As DNA, the CDR3 is TGTGCCAGCAGCTCCAGAACAATGGGGACTAGCGGGGGCCTAAGCTCCTACAATGAGCAGTTCTTC.

In this sample, this clonotype turned up many times. The chain employs TRBV28 and TRBJ2-5; TRBD2 might be the D (6 bases). The V and J ends lost 4 bases and 5 bases respectively, with 8 bases between them. This CDR3 has 12 amino acids. Germline CDR1 MDHEN, CDR2 SYDVKM. DNA for the CDR3: TGTGCCAGCAGTTCAGGGAGGGAGACCCAGTACTTC. It translates to CASSSGRETQYF.

The V gene is TRBV6-1, the J gene TRBJ1-5; 8 bases match TRBD1. Germline assignment: CDR1 MNHNS and CDR2 SASEGT. The junction had 9 bases not matched to a gene; V was cut back by 5 bases and J by 3 bases. There are 16 residues in the CDR3. The CDR3 bases are TGTGCCAGCAGTCCAGGGGGCAGGGGAGACAATCAGCCCCAGCATTTT. Translating it yields CASSPGGRGDNQPQHF.

This chain connects TRBV20-1 to TRBJ2-7; TRBD1 matches 8 bases. Trimming cost V 5 bases and J 6 bases; bases outside gene matches: 15. The CDR3 totals 15 residues. Germline CDR1 reads DFQATT; CDR2 reads SNEGSKA (reference sequence). The CDR3 here is CSAGASDRGRREQYF. CDR3 bases: TGCAGTGCTGGGGCGTCTGACAGGGGCCGCCGCGAGCAGTACTTC.